This TCR beta chain was sequenced for a study of regulatory T cells in long-lasting Graves disease. General study points: TRBV28 was favored in persistent disease, as were TRBJ1-2 and TRBJ2-5.

A remark on this clonotype: Its antigen remains unidentified.

Germline loops: CDR1 GTSNPN, CDR2 SVGIG (reference sequence). After removal of 4 bases from V and 8 bases from J, the junction contained 11 bases not matched to a gene. The CDR3 totals 15 residues. As to time point: newly diagnosed GD, antithyroid drugs for less than 3 months. PBMC RNA was the source of the TCR library. A volume of 8.5 to 10 milliliters of peripheral blood was collected in EDTA tubes. To make TCR beta libraries, researchers used iRepertoire HTBI primers and Arm-PCR of CDR3 regions. Original analysis: Looking across samples, the authors found some 60 TRBV and some 13 TRBJ segments. TCRdb passed the multiplex PCR reads through MiXCR, listing each CDR3 protein once. The V and J calls shown here were made by TCRdb, not taken from the authors' results. Altogether roughly 350,000 distinct CDR3 sequences are present, under 20% being singletons, with the ten largest covering 20%. This same sample was also taken into another study, of T cells in Graves' hyperthyroidism and ophthalmopathy. This second study says: Most thyroid clonotypes that were expanded above 0.001 also turned up in blood.

This receptor was obtained from a woman aged 18-29 years with Graves disease. The sequencing here drew on peripheral blood mononuclear cells (PBMCs), taken at new diagnosis, from a patient treated with antithyroid drugs. This chain uses TRBV30 with TRBJ1-6, with 7 positions matching TRBD1. The DNA for the CDR3 is TGTGCCTGGACCGGCAGGGGGATCGGGGATTCACCCCTCCACTTT. Residues: CAWTGRGIGDSPLHF.